Below, one TCR beta chain is given with its context. This sample was included in a study of T-cell reconstitution after alpha-beta-depleted transplantation in children. Preparing the TCRbeta library involved the use of unique molecular identifiers. From the PCR reads, TCRdb called clonotypes with MiXCR, one entry per CDR3 protein. The table shows fewer than 700,000 distinct CDR3 sequences, with 23% occurring only once. After removal of 6 bases from V and 9 bases from J, the junction contained 8 bases not matched to a gene. Germline CDR1 is MGHDK and CDR2 is SYGVNS. This CDR3 contains 13 residues. The sequenced sample was PBMCs, mostly from graft donor cells, obtained 360 days after TCRalphabeta/CD19-depleted stem cell transplant. This TCR derives from a boy under three years old who had a stem cell transplant for acute myeloid leukemia, so the T cells may come from the graft donor. The V gene is TRBV25-1, the J gene TRBJ2-7; 10 bases line up with TRBD1. CDR3 in DNA: TGTGCCAGCAGGGACAGGGGGAGGACGTGGCAGTACTTC. This translates into CASRDRGRTWQYF.